A selection of T cell receptor beta chains follows, all from one sample in a study of T-cell reconstitution after alpha-beta-depleted transplantation in children. TCRdb analysed the PCR reads with MiXCR anew, one entry per CDR3 protein. Of about 460,000 distinct CDR3 sequences listed, about 10% were seen once; the top ten hold roughly 2%. This specimen consisted of PBMCs, obtained before TCRalphabeta/CD19-depleted stem cell transplant. These receptors were obtained from a child aged 2 to 15 with inherited bone marrow failure, due to receive a stem cell transplant. The CDR3 runs from the conserved cysteine through the conserved F or W.

V gene: TRBV5-1
J gene: TRBJ2-7
CDR3 protein: CASKEPGESEQYF

V gene: TRBV3-1
J gene: TRBJ2-7
CDR3 protein: CATSQRGTYEQYF

V gene: TRBV20-1
J gene: TRBJ2-3
CDR3 protein: CSAPGFTDTQYF

V gene: TRBV30
J gene: TRBJ1-5
CDR3 protein: CAWDSGDQPQHF

V gene: TRBV20-1
J gene: TRBJ2-2
CDR3 protein: CSARDSGRATGELFF

V gene: TRBV4-1
J gene: TRBJ1-1
CDR3 protein: CASSQGDMNTEAFF

V gene: TRBV20-1
J gene: TRBJ2-1
CDR3 protein: CSGGVAGAQQFF

V gene: TRBV27
J gene: TRBJ2-7
CDR3 protein: CASRSKLDRAYEQYF

V gene: TRBV4-3
J gene: TRBJ1-2
CDR3 protein: CASSQDVNMIDYTF

V gene: TRBV5-1
J gene: TRBJ1-2
CDR3 protein: CASRSDTGDSGYTF

V gene: TRBV4-1
J gene: TRBJ2-1
CDR3 protein: CASSQVATSGPYF

V gene: TRBV5-6
J gene: TRBJ1-1
CDR3 protein: CASSLNPRMNTEAFF

V gene: TRBV5-4
J gene: TRBJ1-1
CDR3 protein: CASRLQGANTEAFF